These T cell receptor beta chains were read from a single sample in a study of chemoradiotherapy in HPV16-positive cancers. Method: immunoSEQ multiplex PCR; TCRdb's copy keeps in-frame clones and lacks some. The repertoire holds tens of thousands of clones, with roughly 94% as singletons. Sampling was conducted from a patient who underwent chemoradiotherapy. Source of these receptors: a human donor with HPV-associated anogenital cancer. Both conserved end residues are part of each CDR3.

CDR3: CASSSTGTYGYTF; J: TRBJ1-2; V: TRBV28
CDR3: CASSMSGLSTEAFF; J: TRBJ1-1; V: TRBV19
CDR3: CASSLGPRGSSYEQYF; J: TRBJ2-7; V: TRBV7-6
CDR3: CASSGTGDNTGELFF; J: TRBJ2-2; V: TRBV5-1
CDR3: CASVAGQGFNEKLFF; J: TRBJ1-4; V: TRBV2
CDR3: CASSVGGRDTDTQYF; J: TRBJ2-3; V: TRBV9
CDR3: CASSPTSGVDTQYF; J: TRBJ2-3; V: TRBV11-2
CDR3: CASSLAMWVFVGSAGGYTF; J: TRBJ1-2; V: TRBV7-9
CDR3: CAWSVLSGLDGYTF; J: TRBJ1-2; V: TRBV30
CDR3: CSVDPGGANEKLFF; J: TRBJ1-4; V: TRBV29-1
CDR3: CASSSRTGGNSPLHF; J: TRBJ1-6; V: TRBV7-2
CDR3: CASSGGQGGTDTQYF; J: TRBJ2-3; V: TRBV6-6
CDR3: CASRLASQRGTGELFF; J: TRBJ2-2; V: TRBV19
CDR3: CASSSGQTTYLDIQYF; J: TRBJ2-4; V: TRBV6-5
CDR3: CASSIGTGVYTKETQYF; J: TRBJ2-5; V: TRBV19
CDR3: CASSLDWDRAETQYF; J: TRBJ2-5; V: TRBV7-2
CDR3: CASSPTGTGELFF; J: TRBJ2-2; V: TRBV4-3
CDR3: CASSLAGGHQETQYF; J: TRBJ2-5; V: TRBV7-2
CDR3: CAISEGRAAYNEQFF; J: TRBJ2-1; V: TRBV10-3
CDR3: CASSGSYEQYF; J: TRBJ2-7; V: TRBV2
CDR3: CASTEFMAGANVLTF; J: TRBJ2-6; V: TRBV6-1
CDR3: CASSPGLAGGIAETQYF; J: TRBJ2-5; V: TRBV5-5
CDR3: CASSQGVTGFGQPQHF; J: TRBJ1-5; V: TRBV4-1
CDR3: CASGGRSKANTEAFF; J: TRBJ1-1; V: TRBV2
CDR3: CASSITRQGSTYNEQFF; J: TRBJ2-1; V: TRBV21-1
CDR3: CASSIRTGTPIVYSNQPQHF; J: TRBJ1-5; V: TRBV21-1
CDR3: CASVRGNTEAFF; J: TRBJ1-1; V: TRBV2
CDR3: CASSWDRSGANVLTF; J: TRBJ2-6; V: TRBV5-4
CDR3: CASGGTGLETQYF; J: TRBJ2-5; V: TRBV23-1
CDR3: CASTLGTGVSNQPQHF; J: TRBJ1-5; V: TRBV19
CDR3: CASSLGRDQPQHF; J: TRBJ1-5; V: TRBV7-2
CDR3: CASSPPGLGGAEQYF; J: TRBJ2-7; V: TRBV6-9
CDR3: CASSPGQAGNTIYF; J: TRBJ1-3; V: TRBV18
CDR3: CASSRPGTGYGGYTF; J: TRBJ1-2; V: TRBV6-5
CDR3: CASSYDFQETQYF; J: TRBJ2-5; V: TRBV6-5
CDR3: CASRGGTQYF; J: TRBJ2-5; V: TRBV28
CDR3: CASSFVRGQGAFF; J: TRBJ1-1; V: TRBV27
CDR3: CASSQTSGGYGTQYF; J: TRBJ2-3; V: TRBV7-3
CDR3: CASSRGEAGLVNTEAFF; J: TRBJ1-1; V: TRBV7-9
CDR3: CASTPIQLRLVEQYF; J: TRBJ2-7; V: TRBV28